This TCR beta chain was profiled in a study of blood T cell repertoires in COVID-19. Clinical history as reported by participants underpinned cohort assignment. Recovered participants had two consecutive negative NP/OP PCR tests, healthcare professional clearance, or symptom resolution. There are 11 residues in the CDR3. The germline V and J ends were trimmed by 3 bases and 5 bases, with 4 bases remaining between them. Per the germline V gene, CDR1 is SGHVS and CDR2 is FNYEAQ. In the study's own analysis: Amplification of reference gene primers was used by the study to estimate nucleated cell counts. Repertoires were generated with immunoSEQ multiplex PCR, while TCRdb's copy carries only in-frame clones and drops some. Clone size and V and J calls were adopted from that table, with D and trimming inferred from the DNA. The sample has fewer than 250,000 clones; about 82% are singletons.

The rearrangement joins TRBV7-6 to TRBJ1-1, with no clear D. The sample taken for sequencing was PBMCs or T cells enriched from blood (not recorded which). The receptor's source is a woman between 50 and 59 years old who had recovered from COVID-19. CDR3: CASSFQTEAFF. The CDR3 DNA reads TGTGCCAGCAGCTTTCAGACTGAAGCTTTCTTT.